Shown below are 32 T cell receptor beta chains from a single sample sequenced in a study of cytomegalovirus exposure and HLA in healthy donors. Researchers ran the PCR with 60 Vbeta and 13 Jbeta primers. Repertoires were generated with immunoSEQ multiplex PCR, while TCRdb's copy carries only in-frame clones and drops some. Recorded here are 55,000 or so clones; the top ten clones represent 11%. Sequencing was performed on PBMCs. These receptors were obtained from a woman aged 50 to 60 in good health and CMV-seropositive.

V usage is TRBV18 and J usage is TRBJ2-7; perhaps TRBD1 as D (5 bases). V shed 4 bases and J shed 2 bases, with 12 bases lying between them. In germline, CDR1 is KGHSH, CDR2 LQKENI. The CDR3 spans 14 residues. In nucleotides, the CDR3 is TGTGCCAGCTCACGGCGCGACAGCCCCTACGAGCAGTACTTC. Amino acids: CASSRRDSPYEQYF.

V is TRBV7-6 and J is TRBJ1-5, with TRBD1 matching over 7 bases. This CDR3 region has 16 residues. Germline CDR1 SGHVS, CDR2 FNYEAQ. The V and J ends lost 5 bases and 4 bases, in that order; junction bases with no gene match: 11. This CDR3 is CASSQGGPGNNQPQHF. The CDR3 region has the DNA TGTGCCAGCAGCCAGGGGGGTCCCGGGAATAATCAGCCCCAGCATTTT. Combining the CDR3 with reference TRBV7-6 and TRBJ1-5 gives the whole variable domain GAGVSQSPRYKVTKRGQDVALRCDPISGHVSLYWYRQALGQGPEFLTYFNYEAQQDKSGLPNDRFSAERPEGSISTLTIQRTEQRDSAMYRCASSQGGPGNNQPQHFGDGTRLSIL.

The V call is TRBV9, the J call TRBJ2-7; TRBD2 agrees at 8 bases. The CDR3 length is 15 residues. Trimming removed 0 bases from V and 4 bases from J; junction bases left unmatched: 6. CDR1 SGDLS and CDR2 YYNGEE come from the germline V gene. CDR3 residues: CASSVGASGLYEQYF. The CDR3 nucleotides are TGTGCCAGCAGCGTAGGGGCTAGCGGGCTGTACGAGCAGTACTTC.

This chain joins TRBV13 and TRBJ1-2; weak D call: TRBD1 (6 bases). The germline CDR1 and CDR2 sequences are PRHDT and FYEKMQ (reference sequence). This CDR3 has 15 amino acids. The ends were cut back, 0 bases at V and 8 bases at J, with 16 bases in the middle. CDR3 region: CASSLGFLTGRGYTF. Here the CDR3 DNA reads TGTGCCAGCAGCTTAGGCTTTTTAACAGGGAGAGGCTACACCTTC. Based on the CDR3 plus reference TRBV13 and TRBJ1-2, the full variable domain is AAGVIQSPRHLIKEKRETATLKCYPIPRHDTVYWYQQGPGQDPQFLISFYEKMQSDKGSIPDRFSAQQFSDYHSELNMSSLELGDSALYFCASSLGFLTGRGYTFGSGTRLTVV.

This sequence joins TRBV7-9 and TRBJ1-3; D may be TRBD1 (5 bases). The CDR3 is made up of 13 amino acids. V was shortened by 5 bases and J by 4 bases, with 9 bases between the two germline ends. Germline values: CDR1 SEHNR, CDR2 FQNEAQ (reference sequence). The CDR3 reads CASSQDTGNTIYF. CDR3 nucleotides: TGTGCCAGCAGCCAGGACACCGGAAACACCATATATTTT. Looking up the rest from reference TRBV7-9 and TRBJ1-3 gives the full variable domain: DTGVSQNPRHKITKRGQNVTFRCDPISEHNRLYWYRQTLGQGPEFLTYFQNEAQLEKSRLLSDRFSAERPKGSFSTLEIQRTEQGDSAMYLCASSQDTGNTIYFGEGSWLTVV.

The CDR3 DNA reads TGTGCCAGCAGCTTCGACAGGGGGAAAGGCTACACCTTC. It encodes CASSFDRGKGYTF. The V and J genes are TRBV5-4 and TRBJ1-2; 9 positions match TRBD1. J lost 8 bases, V lost 2 bases, and 4 bases had no gene match. The CDR3 extends over 13 amino acids. Germline CDR1 and CDR2: SGHNT and YYREEE (reference sequence).

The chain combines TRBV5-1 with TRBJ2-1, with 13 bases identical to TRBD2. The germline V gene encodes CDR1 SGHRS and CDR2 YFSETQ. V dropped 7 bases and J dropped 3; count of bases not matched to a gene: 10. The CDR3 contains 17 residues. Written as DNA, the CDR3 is TGCGCCAGCTCCCCACGCGGGACTAGCGGGATCTACAATGAGCAGTTCTTC. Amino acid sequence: CASSPRGTSGIYNEQFF.

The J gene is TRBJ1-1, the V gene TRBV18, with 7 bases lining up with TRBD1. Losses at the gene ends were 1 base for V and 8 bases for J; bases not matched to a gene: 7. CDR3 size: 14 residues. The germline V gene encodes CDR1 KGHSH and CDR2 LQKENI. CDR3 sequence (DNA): TGTGCCAGCTCACCACGACAGGGTACATACGAAGCTTTCTTT. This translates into CASSPRQGTYEAFF.

The CDR3 nucleotides are TGTGCCAGCAGTTTAGTGACTAGCGGGTCTGCGTCCTACGAGCAGTACTTC. Its translation: CASSLVTSGSASYEQYF. The chain is built from TRBV28 and TRBJ2-7; 10 bases match TRBD2. Germline assignment: CDR1 MDHEN and CDR2 SYDVKM. The ends lost 2 bases at V and 1 base at J; junction bases unmatched: 8. The CDR3 runs 17 residues.

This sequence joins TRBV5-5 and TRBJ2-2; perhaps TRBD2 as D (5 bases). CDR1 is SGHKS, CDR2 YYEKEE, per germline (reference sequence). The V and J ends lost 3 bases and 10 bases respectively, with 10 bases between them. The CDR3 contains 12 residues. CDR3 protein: CASSYGGVELFF. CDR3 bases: TGTGCCAGCAGCTACGGAGGCGTGGAGCTGTTTTTT.

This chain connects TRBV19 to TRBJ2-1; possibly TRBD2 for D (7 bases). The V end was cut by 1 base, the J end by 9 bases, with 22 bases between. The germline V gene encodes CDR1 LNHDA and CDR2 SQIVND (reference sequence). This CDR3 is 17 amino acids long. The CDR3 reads CASSIGVGGPRKGEQFF. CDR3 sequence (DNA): TGTGCCAGTAGTATAGGAGTGGGGGGGCCCAGGAAAGGTGAGCAGTTCTTC.

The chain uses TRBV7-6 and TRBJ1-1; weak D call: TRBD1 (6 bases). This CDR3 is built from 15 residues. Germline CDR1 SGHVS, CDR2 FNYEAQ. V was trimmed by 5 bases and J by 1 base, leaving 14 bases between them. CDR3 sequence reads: CASSVQGPANTEAFF. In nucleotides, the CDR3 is TGTGCCAGCAGCGTACAGGGCCCGGCGAACACTGAAGCTTTCTTT.

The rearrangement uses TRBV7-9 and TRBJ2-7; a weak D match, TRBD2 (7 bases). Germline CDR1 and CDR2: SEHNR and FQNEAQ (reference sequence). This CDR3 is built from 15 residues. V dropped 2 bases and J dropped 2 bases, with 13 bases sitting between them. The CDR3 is CASSLQGGGAYEQYF. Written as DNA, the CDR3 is TGTGCCAGCAGCTTACAGGGAGGGGGGGCCTACGAGCAGTACTTC.

CDR3 sequence reads: CASTGGGSYGYTF. CDR3 in DNA: TGTGCCAGCACCGGGGGAGGATCCTATGGCTACACCTTC. The V call is TRBV5-4, the J call TRBJ1-2; D is perhaps TRBD1 (5 bases). This CDR3 contains 13 residues. Germline V gene lookup returns CDR1 SGHNT and CDR2 YYREEE (reference sequence). Trimming pared 6 bases from V and 4 bases from J, leaving 13 bases between.

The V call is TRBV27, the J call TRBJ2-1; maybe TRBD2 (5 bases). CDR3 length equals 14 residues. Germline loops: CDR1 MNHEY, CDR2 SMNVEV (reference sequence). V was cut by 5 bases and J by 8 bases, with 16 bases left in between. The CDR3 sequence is CASSLRGSADEQFF. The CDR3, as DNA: TGTGCCAGCAGTCTTCGTGGTAGCGCTGATGAGCAGTTCTTC.

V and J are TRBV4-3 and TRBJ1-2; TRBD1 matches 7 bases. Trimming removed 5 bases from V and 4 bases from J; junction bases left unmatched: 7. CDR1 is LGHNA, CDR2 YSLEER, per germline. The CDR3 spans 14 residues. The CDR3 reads CASSKGDSLYGYTF. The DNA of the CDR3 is TGCGCCAGCAGCAAAGGGGACAGTCTCTATGGCTACACCTTC.

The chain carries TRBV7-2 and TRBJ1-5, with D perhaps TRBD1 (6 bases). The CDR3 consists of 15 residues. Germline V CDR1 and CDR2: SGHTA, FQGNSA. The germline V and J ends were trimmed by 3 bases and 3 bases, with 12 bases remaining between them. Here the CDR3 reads CASSFLAGDNQPQHF. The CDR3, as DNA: TGTGCCAGCAGCTTCCTGGCAGGGGACAATCAGCCCCAGCATTTT.

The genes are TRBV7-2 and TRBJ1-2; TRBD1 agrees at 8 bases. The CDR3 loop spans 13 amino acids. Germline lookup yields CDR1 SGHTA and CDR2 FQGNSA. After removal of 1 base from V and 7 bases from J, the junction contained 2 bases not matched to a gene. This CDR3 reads CASSLGTGSGYTF. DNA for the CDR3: TGTGCCAGCAGCTTAGGGACAGGGAGTGGCTACACCTTC.

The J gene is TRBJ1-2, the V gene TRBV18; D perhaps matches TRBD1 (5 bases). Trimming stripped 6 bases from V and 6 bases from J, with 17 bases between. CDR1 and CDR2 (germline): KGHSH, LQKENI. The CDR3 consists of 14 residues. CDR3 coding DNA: TGTGCCAGCTCCCCGGGCAGGGATGGTAATGGCTACACCTTC. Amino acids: CASSPGRDGNGYTF.

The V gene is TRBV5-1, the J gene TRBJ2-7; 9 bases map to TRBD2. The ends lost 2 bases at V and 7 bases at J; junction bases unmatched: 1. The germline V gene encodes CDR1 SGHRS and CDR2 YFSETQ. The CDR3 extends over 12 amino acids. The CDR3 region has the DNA TGCGCCAGCAGCTTCGCGGGAGGGGAGCAGTACTTC. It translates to CASSFAGGEQYF.

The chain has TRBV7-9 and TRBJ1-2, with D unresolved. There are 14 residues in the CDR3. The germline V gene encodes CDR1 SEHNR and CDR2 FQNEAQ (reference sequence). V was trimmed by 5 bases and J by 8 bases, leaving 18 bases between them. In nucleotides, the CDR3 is TGTGCCAGCAGCACCTTTGGGAGCCGGGAGGGCTACACCTTC. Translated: CASSTFGSREGYTF. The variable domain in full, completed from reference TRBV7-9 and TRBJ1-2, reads DTGVSQNPRHKITKRGQNVTFRCDPISEHNRLYWYRQTLGQGPEFLTYFQNEAQLEKSRLLSDRFSAERPKGSFSTLEIQRTEQGDSAMYLCASSTFGSREGYTFGSGTRLTVV.

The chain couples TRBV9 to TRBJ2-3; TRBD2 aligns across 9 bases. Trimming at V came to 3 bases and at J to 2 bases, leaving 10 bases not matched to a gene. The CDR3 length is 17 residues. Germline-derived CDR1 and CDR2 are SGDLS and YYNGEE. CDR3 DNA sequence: TGTGCCAGCAGCGCCCCAGCGGGGGGCCCAGCCACAGATACGCAGTATTTT. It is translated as CASSAPAGGPATDTQYF.

The CDR3 nucleotides are TGTGCCAGCAGCACATCAGGAGGGCCGGGGGGCTACACCTTC. Its protein is CASSTSGGPGGYTF. The chain recombines TRBV7-2 with TRBJ1-2; D remains unclear. Germline lookup yields CDR1 SGHTA and CDR2 FQGNSA. This CDR3 is 14 amino acids long. Trimming shortened V by 5 bases and J by 8 bases, and 18 bases separated the two germline ends.

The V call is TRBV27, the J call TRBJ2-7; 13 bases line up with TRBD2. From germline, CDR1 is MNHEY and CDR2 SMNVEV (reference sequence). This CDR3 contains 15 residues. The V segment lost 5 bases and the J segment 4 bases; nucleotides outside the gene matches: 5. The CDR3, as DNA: TGTGCCAGCAGTCCCGGGACTAGCGGGGTGTACGAGCAGTACTTC. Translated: CASSPGTSGVYEQYF.

CDR3: CAFSGGAYNEQFF. CDR3 coding DNA: TGTGCCTTTTCGGGGGGAGCCTACAATGAGCAGTTCTTC. The V and J genes are TRBV30 and TRBJ2-1; 7 bases line up with TRBD2. Germline CDR1 is GTSNPN and CDR2 is SVGIG (reference sequence). This CDR3 contains 13 residues. V was clipped by 7 bases and J by 2 bases; unmatched bases: 5.

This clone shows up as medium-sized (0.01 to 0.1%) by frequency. The CDR3 region is CAISVSVNTEAFF. CDR3 nucleotides: TGTGCCATCAGTGTCTCTGTGAACACTGAAGCTTTCTTT. The J gene is TRBJ1-1, the V gene TRBV10-3, with D unclear. The CDR3 is 13 residues long. Trimming cost V 4 bases and J 0 bases, with 6 bases left between them. Germline lookup yields CDR1 ENHRY and CDR2 SYGVKD.

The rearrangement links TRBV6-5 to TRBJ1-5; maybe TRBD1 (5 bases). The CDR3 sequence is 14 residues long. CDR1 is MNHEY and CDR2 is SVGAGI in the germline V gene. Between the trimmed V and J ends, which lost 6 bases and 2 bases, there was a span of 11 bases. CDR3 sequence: CASRSQGGNQPQHF. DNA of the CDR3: TGTGCCAGCAGATCCCAGGGCGGCAATCAGCCCCAGCATTTT.

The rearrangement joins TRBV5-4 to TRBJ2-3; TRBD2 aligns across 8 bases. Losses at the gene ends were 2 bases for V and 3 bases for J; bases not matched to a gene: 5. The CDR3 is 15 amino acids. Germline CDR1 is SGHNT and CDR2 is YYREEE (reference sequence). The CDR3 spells CASSLTSGRTDTQYF. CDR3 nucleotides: TGTGCCAGCAGCTTAACTAGCGGACGGACAGATACGCAGTATTTT. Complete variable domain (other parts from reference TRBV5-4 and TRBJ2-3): ETGVTQSPTHLIKTRGQQVTLRCSSQSGHNTVSWYQQALGQGPQFIFQYYREEENGRGNFPPRFSGLQFPNYSSELNVNALELDDSALYLCASSLTSGRTDTQYFGPGTRLTVL.

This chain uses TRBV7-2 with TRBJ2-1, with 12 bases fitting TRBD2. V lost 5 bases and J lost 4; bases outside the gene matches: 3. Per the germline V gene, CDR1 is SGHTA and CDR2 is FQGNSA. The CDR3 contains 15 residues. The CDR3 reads CASSASGGVYNEQFF. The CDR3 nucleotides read TGTGCCAGCAGCGCTAGCGGGGGGGTTTACAATGAGCAGTTCTTC.

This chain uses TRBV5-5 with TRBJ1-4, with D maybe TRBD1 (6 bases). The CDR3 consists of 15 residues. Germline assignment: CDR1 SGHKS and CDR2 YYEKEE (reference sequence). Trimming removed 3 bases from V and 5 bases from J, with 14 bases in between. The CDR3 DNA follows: TGTGCCAGCAGCTCCACGGGGACACCCAATGAAAAACTGTTTTTT. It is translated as CASSSTGTPNEKLFF.

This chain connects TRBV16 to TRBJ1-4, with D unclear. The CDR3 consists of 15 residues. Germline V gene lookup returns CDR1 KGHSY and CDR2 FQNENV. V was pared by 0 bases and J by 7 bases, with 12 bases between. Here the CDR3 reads CASSQSDGGGEKLFF. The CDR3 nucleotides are TGTGCCAGCAGCCAATCGGACGGAGGCGGTGAAAAACTGTTTTTT.

The CDR3 is CASSQPWTSGTGELFF. CDR3 coding DNA: TGCGCCAGCAGCCAACCCTGGACTAGCGGCACCGGGGAGCTGTTTTTT. V gene TRBV4-1 combines with J gene TRBJ2-2, with 10 positions matching TRBD2. Trimming removed 2 bases from V and 4 bases from J; junction bases left unmatched: 4. Germline CDR1 and CDR2: MGHRA and YSYEKL. There are 16 residues in the CDR3.